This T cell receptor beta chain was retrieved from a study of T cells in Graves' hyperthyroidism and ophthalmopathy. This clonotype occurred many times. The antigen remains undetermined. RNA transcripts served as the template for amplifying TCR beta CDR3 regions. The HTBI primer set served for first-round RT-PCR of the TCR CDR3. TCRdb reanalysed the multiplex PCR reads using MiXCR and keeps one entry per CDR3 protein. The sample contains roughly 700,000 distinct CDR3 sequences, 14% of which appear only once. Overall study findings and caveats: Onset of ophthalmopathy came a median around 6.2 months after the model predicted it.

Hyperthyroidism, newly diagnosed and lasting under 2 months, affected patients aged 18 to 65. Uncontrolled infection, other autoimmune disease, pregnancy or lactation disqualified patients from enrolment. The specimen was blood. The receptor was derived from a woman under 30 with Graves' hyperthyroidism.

The CDR3 sequence: CASSPGLLAGGSETQYF. In nucleotides, the CDR3 is TGTGCCAGCAGCCCAGGACTACTAGCGGGAGGTAGCGAGACCCAGTACTTC. The chain joins TRBV7-9 to TRBJ2-5, with 12 bases matching TRBD2. Germline CDR1 SEHNR, CDR2 FQNEAQ (reference sequence). The V segment lost 5 bases and the J segment 5 bases; nucleotides outside the gene matches: 12. The CDR3 has 17 residues.